The clone carrying this T cell receptor (beta chain) was observed a handful of times. What it recognizes is unknown. For TCR, cDNA came from 5'RACE template switching, which added a universal primer site and UMIs. MiXCR, run by TCRdb on the 5' RACE reads, gives a single entry per CDR3 protein. The sample includes about 580,000 distinct CDR3 sequences, about 17% seen only once; the top ten take roughly 17%. This specimen comes from a study of T cells after yellow fever vaccination. General study findings and limits: Relatively few clonotypes were ones that appeared in both CD4 and CD8 compartments. The booster response re-showed most primary clones: approximately 95% CD4, around 87% CD8. The bulk population could contribute abundant contaminating clonotypes to FACS-sorted repertoires.

The input for sequencing was PBMCs, taken 5 days after the first yellow fever vaccination. The source of this sequence is a man between 18 and 29 years old who received the YFV17D yellow fever vaccine.

The CDR3 loop is CASSLIGQGSYEQYF. CDR3 coding DNA: TGTGCCAGCAGCTTAATAGGACAGGGGTCCTACGAGCAGTACTTC. This chain joins TRBV7-3 and TRBJ2-7, with 9 nucleotides matching TRBD1. This CDR3 is built from 15 residues. V gave up 1 base and J gave up 1 base; unmatched junction bases: 2. Germline CDR1 reads SGHTA; CDR2 reads FQGTGA.